These 4 T cell receptor beta chains share one sample of origin, sequenced in a study of Tregs in tolerant kidney transplant recipients. Assay: immunoSEQ multiplex PCR; the TCRdb copy retains only in-frame clones and omits some. The table has roughly 250,000 clones, roughly four fifths seen once. The sample taken for sequencing was CD4+ T cells from blood. The source is a human donor in good health.

The count of this clone is one. The chain has TRBV27 and TRBJ1-1; D is undetermined. This CDR3 has 13 residues. Germline loops: CDR1 MNHEY, CDR2 SMNVEV (reference sequence). V lost 4 bases to trimming and J lost 5 bases, with 11 bases between them. The CDR3: CASSSHYRTEAFF. In DNA, the CDR3 is TGTGCCAGCAGTTCCCATTATCGGACTGAAGCTTTCTTT.

The V gene is TRBV15, the J gene TRBJ1-1; weak D call: TRBD1 (5 bases). Deletions cut 3 bases from V and 1 base from J, with 12 bases between. CDR3 length: 15 amino acids. In germline, CDR1 is LNHNV, CDR2 YYDKDF (reference sequence). For the CDR3, the DNA is TGTGCCACCAGCAGTTGGGACGTGCGGAACACTGAAGCTTTCTTT. This codes for CATSSWDVRNTEAFF.

The chain has TRBV19 and TRBJ2-1; D is uncertain. The CDR3 is 13 residues long. V was clipped by 3 bases and J by 2 bases, with 5 bases between them. Germline V gives CDR1 LNHDA, CDR2 SQIVND (reference sequence). The CDR3 spells CASSIYPYNEQFF. The CDR3 DNA is TGTGCCAGTAGTATTTATCCCTACAATGAGCAGTTCTTC. The full variable domain, completed using reference TRBV19 and TRBJ2-1, is DGGITQSPKYLFRKEGQNVTLSCEQNLNHDAMYWYRQDPGQGLRLIYYSQIVNDFQKGDIAEGYSVSREKKESFPLTVTSAQKNPTAFYLCASSIYPYNEQFFGPGTRLTVL.

The chain couples TRBV30 to TRBJ1-6; D gene ambiguous. The CDR3 loop spans 13 amino acids. Trimming took 0 bases from V and 7 from J, leaving 7 bases between them. CDR1 GTSNPN and CDR2 SVGIG come from the germline V gene (reference sequence). CDR3: CAWSVDLNSPLHF. The CDR3 DNA is TGTGCCTGGAGTGTCGACCTGAATTCACCCCTCCACTTT.